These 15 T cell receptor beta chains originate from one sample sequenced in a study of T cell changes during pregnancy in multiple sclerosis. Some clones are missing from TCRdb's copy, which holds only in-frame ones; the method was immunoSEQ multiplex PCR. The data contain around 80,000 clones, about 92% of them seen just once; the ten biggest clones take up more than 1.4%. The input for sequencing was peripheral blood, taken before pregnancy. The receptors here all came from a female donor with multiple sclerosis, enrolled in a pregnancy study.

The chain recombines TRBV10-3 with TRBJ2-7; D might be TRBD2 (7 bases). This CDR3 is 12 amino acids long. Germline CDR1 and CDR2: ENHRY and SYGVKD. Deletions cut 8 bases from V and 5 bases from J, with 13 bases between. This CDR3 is CAIQGGGNEQYF. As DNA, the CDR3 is TGTGCCATCCAGGGAGGGGGAAACGAGCAGTACTTC.

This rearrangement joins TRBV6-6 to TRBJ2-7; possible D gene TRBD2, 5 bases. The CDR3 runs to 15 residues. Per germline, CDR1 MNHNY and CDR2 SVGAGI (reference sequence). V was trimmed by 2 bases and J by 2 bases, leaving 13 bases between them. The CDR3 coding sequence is TGTGCCAGCAGTTACCTGGGCGGAGGAGCCTACGAGCAGTACTTC. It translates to CASSYLGGGAYEQYF.

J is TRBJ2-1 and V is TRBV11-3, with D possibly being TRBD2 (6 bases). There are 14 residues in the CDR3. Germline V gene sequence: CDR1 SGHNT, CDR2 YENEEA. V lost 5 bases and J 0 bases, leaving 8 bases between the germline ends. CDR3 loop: CASSGGSSYNEQFF. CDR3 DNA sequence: TGTGCCAGCAGCGGGGGGAGCTCCTACAATGAGCAGTTCTTC.

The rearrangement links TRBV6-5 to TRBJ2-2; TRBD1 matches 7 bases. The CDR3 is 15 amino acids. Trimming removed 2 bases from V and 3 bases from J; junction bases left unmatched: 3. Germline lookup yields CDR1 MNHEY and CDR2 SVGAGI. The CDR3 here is CASSYRDRDTGELFF. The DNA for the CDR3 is TGTGCCAGCAGTTACCGCGACAGGGACACCGGGGAGCTGTTTTTT.

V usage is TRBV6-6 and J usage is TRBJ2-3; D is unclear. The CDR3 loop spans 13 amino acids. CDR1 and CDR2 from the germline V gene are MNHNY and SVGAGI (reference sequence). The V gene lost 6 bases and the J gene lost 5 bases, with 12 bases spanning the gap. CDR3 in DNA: TGTGCCAGCAGCTCTACGGTTGGAGATACGCAGTATTTT. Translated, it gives CASSSTVGDTQYF.

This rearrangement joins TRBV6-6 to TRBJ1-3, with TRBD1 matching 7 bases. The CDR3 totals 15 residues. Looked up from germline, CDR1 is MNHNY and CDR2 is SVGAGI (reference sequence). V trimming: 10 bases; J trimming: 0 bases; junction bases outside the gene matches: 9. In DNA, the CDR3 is TGTGCCACCCGGACAGGAACCCTCTCTGGAAACACCATATATTTT. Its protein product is CATRTGTLSGNTIYF.

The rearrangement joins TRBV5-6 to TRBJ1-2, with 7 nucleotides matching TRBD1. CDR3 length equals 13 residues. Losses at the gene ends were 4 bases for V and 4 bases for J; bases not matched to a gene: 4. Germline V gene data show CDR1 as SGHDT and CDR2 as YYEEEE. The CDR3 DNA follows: TGTGCCAGCAGCCGGGGACAGAGCTATGGCTACACCTTC. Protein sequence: CASSRGQSYGYTF.

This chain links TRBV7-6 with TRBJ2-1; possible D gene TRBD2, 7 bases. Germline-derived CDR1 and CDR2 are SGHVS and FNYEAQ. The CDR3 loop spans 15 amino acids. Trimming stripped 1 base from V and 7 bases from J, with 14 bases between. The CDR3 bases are TGTGCCAGCAGCTTAGTGGGGGGGGCCGGGAATGAGCAGTTCTTC. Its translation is CASSLVGGAGNEQFF. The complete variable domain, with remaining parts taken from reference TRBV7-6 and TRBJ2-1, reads GAGVSQSPRYKVTKRGQDVALRCDPISGHVSLYWYRQALGQGPEFLTYFNYEAQQDKSGLPNDRFSAERPEGSISTLTIQRTEQRDSAMYRCASSLVGGAGNEQFFGPGTRLTVL.

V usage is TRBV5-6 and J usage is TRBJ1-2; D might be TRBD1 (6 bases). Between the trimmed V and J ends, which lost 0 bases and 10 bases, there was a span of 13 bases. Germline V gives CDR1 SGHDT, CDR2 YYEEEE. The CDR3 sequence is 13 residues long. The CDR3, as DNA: TGTGCCAGCAGCTTGGGCTCAGGGGCGGACTACACCTTC. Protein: CASSLGSGADYTF.

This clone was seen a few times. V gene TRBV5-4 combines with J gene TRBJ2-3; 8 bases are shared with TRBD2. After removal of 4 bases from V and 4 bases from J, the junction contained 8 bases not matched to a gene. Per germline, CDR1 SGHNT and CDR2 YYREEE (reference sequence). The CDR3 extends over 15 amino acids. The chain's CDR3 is CASSKSGGGSDTQYF. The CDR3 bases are TGTGCCAGCAGCAAAAGCGGGGGCGGGTCAGATACGCAGTATTTT.

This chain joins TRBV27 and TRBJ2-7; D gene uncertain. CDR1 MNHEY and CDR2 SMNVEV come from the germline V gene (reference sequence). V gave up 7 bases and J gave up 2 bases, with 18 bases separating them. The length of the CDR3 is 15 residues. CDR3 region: CASKVMAGAPYEQYF. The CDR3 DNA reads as TGTGCCAGCAAAGTTATGGCAGGCGCTCCCTACGAGCAGTACTTC.

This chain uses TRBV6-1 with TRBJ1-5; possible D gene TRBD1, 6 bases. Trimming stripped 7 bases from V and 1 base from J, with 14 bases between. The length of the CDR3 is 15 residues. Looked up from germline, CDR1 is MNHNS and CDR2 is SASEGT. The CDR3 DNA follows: TGTGCCAGCATTGGGGGCCAGTCCAGCAATCAGCCCCAGCATTTT. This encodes CASIGGQSSNQPQHF.

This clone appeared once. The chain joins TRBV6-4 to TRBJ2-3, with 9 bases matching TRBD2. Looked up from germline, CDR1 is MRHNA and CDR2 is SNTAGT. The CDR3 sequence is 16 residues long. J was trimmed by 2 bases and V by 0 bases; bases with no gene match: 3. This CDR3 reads CASSDSSGGSTDTQYF. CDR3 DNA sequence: TGTGCCAGCAGTGACTCTAGCGGGGGTTCCACAGATACGCAGTATTTT.

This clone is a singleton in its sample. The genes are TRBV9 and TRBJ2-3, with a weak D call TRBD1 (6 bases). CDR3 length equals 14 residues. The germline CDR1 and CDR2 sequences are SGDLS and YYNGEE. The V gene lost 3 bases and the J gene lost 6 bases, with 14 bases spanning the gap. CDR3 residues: CASSASGAADTQYF. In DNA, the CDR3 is TGTGCCAGCAGCGCTTCAGGGGCCGCGGATACGCAGTATTTT.

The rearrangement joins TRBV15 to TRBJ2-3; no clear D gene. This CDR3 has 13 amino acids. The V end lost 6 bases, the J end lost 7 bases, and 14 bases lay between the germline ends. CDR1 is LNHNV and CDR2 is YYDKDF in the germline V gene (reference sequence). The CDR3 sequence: CATRLTGLNTQYF. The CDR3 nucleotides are TGTGCCACCAGACTCACCGGTCTAAATACGCAGTATTTT.